This paragraph covers one TCR beta chain sequence. Germline CDR1 is SGHDT and CDR2 is YYEEEE. V shed 0 bases and J shed 3 bases, with 10 bases lying between them. This CDR3 is built from 14 residues. Sequencing libraries for TCR beta were prepared with iRepertoire HTBI primers and Arm-PCR of CDR3 regions. TCRdb called the multiplex PCR reads again in MiXCR, with one record for every CDR3 protein. The sample has 400,000 or so distinct CDR3 sequences; roughly 20% are singletons. These data belong to a study of regulatory T cells in long-lasting Graves disease. As for time point: persistent/refractory GD, antithyroid drugs over 5 years with positive TRAb. RNA from PBMCs was the source of the TCR library.

This chain links TRBV5-6 with TRBJ2-7; tentatively, D is TRBD2 (5 bases). The input for sequencing was peripheral blood mononuclear cells (PBMCs), taken when the disease was refractory, from a patient treated with antithyroid drugs. This sequence originates from a female donor with Graves disease. The CDR3 sequence is CASSLAGLHYEQYF. In nucleotides, the CDR3 is TGTGCCAGCAGCTTGGCAGGACTCCACTACGAGCAGTACTTC.